This TCR beta chain originates from a study of blood T cell repertoires in COVID-19. For the study at large: Nucleic acid was either cDNA or gDNA, and it came from T cells, B-cell-depleted T cells, or PBMCs.

Original processing notes: Amplifying reference gene primers gave estimates of nucleated cell counts. The assay was immunoSEQ multiplex PCR, and TCRdb's table has in-frame clones only and misses some. V, J and clone size reflect that table, while D and trimming were determined from the DNA. The data contain some 200,000 clones, almost 80% of them singletons. This clone was counted a few times. The J segment lost 0 bases and the V segment lost 10 bases, leaving 6 bases of the junction unmatched. CDR3 size: 14 residues. Germline V CDR1 and CDR2: SEHNR, FQNEAQ (reference sequence). Cohort 3 donors were reported recovered after two negative PCRs, clearance, or symptom resolution.

The gene calls are TRBV7-9 and TRBJ1-3; 7 bases map to TRBD1. Specimen: PBMCs or T cells enriched from blood (not recorded which). The sequence derives from a woman aged 45-65 years who had recovered from COVID-19. In nucleotides, the CDR3 is TGTGCCACTCGACAGGGAAGCTCTGGAAACACCATATATTTT. Encoded protein: CATRQGSSGNTIYF. The full variable domain, rest sourced from reference TRBV7-9 and TRBJ1-3, is DTGVSQNPRHKITKRGQNVTFRCDPISEHNRLYWYRQTLGQGPEFLTYFQNEAQLEKSRLLSDRFSAERPKGSFSTLEIQRTEQGDSAMYLCATRQGSSGNTIYFGEGSWLTVV.